The source of this TCR beta chain is a study of blood T cell repertoires in COVID-19. The CDR3 extends over 16 amino acids. The ends were cut back, 3 bases at V and 4 bases at J, with 13 bases in the middle. Per the germline V gene, CDR1 is MNHNS and CDR2 is SASEGT. TCRdb keeps only in-frame clones here, not all; method: immunoSEQ multiplex PCR. The table includes about 150,000 clones, over 60% detected once. The sequence was obtained from a man older than 75 with acute or convalescent COVID-19. The sample taken for sequencing was peripheral blood. This chain uses TRBV6-1 with TRBJ1-6, with D tentatively TRBD1 (5 bases). For the CDR3, the DNA is TGTGCCAGCAGTGACATTCCCGGGGGATATAATTCACCCCTCCACTTT. This codes for CASSDIPGGYNSPLHF.